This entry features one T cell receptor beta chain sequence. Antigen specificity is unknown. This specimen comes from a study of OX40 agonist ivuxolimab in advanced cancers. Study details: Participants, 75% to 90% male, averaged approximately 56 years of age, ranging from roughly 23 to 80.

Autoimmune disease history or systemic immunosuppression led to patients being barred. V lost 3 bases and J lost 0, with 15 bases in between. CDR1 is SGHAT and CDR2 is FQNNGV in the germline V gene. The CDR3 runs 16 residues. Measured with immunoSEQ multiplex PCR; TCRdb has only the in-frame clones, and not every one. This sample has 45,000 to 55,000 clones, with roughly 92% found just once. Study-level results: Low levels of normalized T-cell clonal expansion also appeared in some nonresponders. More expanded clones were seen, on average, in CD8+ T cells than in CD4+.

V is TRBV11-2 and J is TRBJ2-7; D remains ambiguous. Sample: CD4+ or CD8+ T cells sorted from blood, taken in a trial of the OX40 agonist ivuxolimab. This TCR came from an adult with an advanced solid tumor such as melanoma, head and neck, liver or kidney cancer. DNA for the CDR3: TGTGCCAGCAGCTTCGCTCAAGTCGGAATCTCCTACGAGCAGTACTTC. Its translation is CASSFAQVGISYEQYF.